This TCR beta chain is from a study of blood T cell repertoires in COVID-19. Repertoires were generated with immunoSEQ multiplex PCR, while TCRdb's copy carries only in-frame clones and drops some. The table has about 70,000 clones, around 86% seen once; the top ten hold approximately 12%. This CDR3 region has 15 residues. The V gene's germline CDR1 is SGHRS and CDR2 YFSETQ. V was trimmed by 0 bases and J by 5 bases, leaving 11 bases between them. Sequencing input: peripheral blood. This clonotype was obtained from a human donor in a cohort sampled during active COVID-19. The gene calls are TRBV5-1 and TRBJ2-2; the D gene is possibly TRBD2 (5 bases). CDR3 loop: CASSLAGRGTGELFF. CDR3 in DNA: TGCGCCAGCAGCTTGGCGGGGAGAGGAACCGGGGAGCTGTTTTTT. The whole variable domain, filled in from reference TRBV5-1 and TRBJ2-2, reads KAGVTQTPRYLIKTRGQQVTLSCSPISGHRSVSWYQQTPGQGLQFLFEYFSETQRNKGNFPGRFSGRQFSNSRSEMNVSTLELGDSALYLCASSLAGRGTGELFFGEGSRLTVL.